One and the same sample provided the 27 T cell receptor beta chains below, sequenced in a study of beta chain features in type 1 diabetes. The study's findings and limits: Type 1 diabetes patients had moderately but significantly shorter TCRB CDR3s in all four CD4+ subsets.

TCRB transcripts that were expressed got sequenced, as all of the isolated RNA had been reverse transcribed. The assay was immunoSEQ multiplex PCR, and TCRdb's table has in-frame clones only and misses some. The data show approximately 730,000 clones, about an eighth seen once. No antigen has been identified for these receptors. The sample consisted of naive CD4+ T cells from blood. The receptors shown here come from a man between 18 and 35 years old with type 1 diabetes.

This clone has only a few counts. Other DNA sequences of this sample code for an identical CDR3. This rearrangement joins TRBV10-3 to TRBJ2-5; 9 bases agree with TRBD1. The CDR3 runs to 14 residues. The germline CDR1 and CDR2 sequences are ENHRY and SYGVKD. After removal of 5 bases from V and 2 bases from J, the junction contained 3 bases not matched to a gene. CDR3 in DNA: TGTGCCATCAGTCCGGGACAGGGACAAGAGACCCAGTACTTC. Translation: CAISPGQGQETQYF.

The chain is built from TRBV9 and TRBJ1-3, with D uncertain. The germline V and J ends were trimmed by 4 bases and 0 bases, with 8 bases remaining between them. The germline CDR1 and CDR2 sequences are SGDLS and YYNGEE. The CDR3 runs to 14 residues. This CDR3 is CASSPAISGNTIYF. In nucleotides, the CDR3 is TGTGCCAGCAGCCCCGCGATCTCTGGAAACACCATATATTTT.

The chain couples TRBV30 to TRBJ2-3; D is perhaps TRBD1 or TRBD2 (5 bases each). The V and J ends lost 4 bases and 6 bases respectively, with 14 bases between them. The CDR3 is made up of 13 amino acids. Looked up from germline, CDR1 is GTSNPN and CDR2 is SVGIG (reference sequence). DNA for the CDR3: TGTGCCTGGACCCCGGGGCCCTGGGATACGCAGTATTTT. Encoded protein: CAWTPGPWDTQYF.

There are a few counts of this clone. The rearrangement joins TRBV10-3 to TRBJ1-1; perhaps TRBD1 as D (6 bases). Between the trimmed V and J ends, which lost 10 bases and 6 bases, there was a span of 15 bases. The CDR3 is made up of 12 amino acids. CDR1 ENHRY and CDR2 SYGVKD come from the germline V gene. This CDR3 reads CATRQEGSEAFF. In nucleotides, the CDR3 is TGTGCCACCAGACAGGAGGGATCTGAAGCTTTCTTT.

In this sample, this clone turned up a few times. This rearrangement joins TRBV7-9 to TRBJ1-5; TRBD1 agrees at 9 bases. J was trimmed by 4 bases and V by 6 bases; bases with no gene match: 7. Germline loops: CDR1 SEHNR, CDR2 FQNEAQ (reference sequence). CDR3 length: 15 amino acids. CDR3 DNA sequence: TGTGCCAGCAGTTCCCGGACAGGGGCAAATCAGCCCCAGCATTTT. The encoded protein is CASSSRTGANQPQHF.

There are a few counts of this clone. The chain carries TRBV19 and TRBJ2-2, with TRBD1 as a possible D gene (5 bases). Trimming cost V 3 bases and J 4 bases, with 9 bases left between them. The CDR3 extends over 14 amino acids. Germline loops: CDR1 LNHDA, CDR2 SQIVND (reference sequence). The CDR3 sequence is CASSMTESTGELFF. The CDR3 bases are TGTGCCAGTAGTATGACAGAAAGCACCGGGGAGCTGTTTTTT.

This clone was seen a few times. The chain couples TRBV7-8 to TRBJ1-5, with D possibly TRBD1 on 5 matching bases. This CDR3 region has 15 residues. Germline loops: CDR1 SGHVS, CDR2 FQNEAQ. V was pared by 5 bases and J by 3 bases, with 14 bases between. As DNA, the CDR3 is TGTGCCAGCAGCACCGGGGCAGGGTCCAATCAGCCCCAGCATTTT. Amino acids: CASSTGAGSNQPQHF.

CDR3 DNA sequence: TGCGCCAGCAGTCCGTCAGGCGGTGGGGAGACCCAGTACTTC. It translates to CASSPSGGGETQYF. The J gene is TRBJ2-5, the V gene TRBV10-1; D is ambiguous. The germline V gene encodes CDR1 WNHNN and CDR2 SYGVQD (reference sequence). This CDR3 is 14 amino acids long. The germline V and J ends were trimmed by 5 bases and 5 bases, with 15 bases remaining between them.

The DNA for the CDR3 is TGTGCCAGCAGCCCAATCGGGGGGTTCTACGAGCAGTACTTC. This encodes CASSPIGGFYEQYF. J is TRBJ2-7 and V is TRBV16; TRBD2 agrees at 7 bases. Germline lookup yields CDR1 KGHSY and CDR2 FQNENV. CDR3 length: 14 amino acids. The J segment lost 3 bases and the V segment lost 4 bases, leaving 6 bases of the junction unmatched.

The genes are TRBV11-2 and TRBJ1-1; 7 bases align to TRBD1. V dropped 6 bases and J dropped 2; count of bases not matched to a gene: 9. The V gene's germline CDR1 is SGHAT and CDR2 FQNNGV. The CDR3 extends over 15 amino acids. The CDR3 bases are TGTGCCAGCAGGGGCCGGGACAGAAGCAACACTGAAGCTTTCTTT. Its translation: CASRGRDRSNTEAFF.

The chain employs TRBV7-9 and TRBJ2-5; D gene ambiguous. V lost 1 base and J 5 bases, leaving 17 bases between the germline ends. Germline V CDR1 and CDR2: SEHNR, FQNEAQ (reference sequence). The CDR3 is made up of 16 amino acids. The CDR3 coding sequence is TGTGCCAGCAGCTTAGGGTATATAGGATCACCGGAGACCCAGTACTTC. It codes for CASSLGYIGSPETQYF.

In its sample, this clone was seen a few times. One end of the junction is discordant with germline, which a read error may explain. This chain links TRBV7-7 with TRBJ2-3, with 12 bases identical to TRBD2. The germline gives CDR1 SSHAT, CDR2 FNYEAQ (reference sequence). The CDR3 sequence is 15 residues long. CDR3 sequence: CASSPGLAGIDTQYF. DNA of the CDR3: TGTGCTAGCAGCCCCGGACTAGCGGGAATAGATACGCAGTATTTT.

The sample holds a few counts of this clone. The CDR3 bases are TGTGCCACCAGCAGAGATAGAGGGCAGGTATGGGAGACCCAGTACTTC. This translates into CATSRDRGQVWETQYF. The chain recombines TRBV15 with TRBJ2-5; D might be TRBD2 (5 bases). The CDR3 is 16 residues long. Germline V gene sequence: CDR1 LNHNV, CDR2 YYDKDF (reference sequence). V was shortened by 0 bases and J by 5 bases, with 16 bases between the two germline ends.

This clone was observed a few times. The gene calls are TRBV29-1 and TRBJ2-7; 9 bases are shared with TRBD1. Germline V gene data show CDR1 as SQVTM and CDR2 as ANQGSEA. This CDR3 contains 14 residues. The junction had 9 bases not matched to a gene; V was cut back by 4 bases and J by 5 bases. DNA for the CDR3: TGCAGCGTTGTGCCCTGGACAGGGGCCGACGAGCAGTACTTC. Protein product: CSVVPWTGADEQYF.

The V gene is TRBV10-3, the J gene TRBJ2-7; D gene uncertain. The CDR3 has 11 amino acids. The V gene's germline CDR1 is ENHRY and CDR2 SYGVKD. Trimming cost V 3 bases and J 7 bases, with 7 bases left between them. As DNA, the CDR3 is TGTGCCATCAGTGACCAGGCAGAGCAGTACTTC. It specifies CAISDQAEQYF.

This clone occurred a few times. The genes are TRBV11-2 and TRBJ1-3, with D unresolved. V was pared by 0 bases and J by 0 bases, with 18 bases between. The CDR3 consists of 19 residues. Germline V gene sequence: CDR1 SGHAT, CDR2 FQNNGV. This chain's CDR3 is CASSLDPGQLLFSGNTIYF. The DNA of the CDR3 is TGTGCCAGCAGCTTAGATCCCGGGCAGCTGCTCTTCTCTGGAAACACCATATATTTT.

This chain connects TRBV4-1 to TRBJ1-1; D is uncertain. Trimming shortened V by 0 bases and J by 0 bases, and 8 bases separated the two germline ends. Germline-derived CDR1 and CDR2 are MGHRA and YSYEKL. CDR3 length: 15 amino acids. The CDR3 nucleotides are TGCGCCAGCAGCCAAGATGTCAGCTTGAACACTGAAGCTTTCTTT. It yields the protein CASSQDVSLNTEAFF.

The CDR3: CASSEPLGGEHTEAFF. The DNA of the CDR3 is TGTGCCAGCAGTGAACCCCTAGGAGGGGAGCACACTGAAGCTTTCTTT. V gene TRBV25-1 combines with J gene TRBJ1-1; D is possibly TRBD1 (5 bases). Between the trimmed V and J ends, which lost 2 bases and 3 bases, there was a span of 16 bases. Per the germline V gene, CDR1 is MGHDK and CDR2 is SYGVNS. The CDR3 spans 16 residues.

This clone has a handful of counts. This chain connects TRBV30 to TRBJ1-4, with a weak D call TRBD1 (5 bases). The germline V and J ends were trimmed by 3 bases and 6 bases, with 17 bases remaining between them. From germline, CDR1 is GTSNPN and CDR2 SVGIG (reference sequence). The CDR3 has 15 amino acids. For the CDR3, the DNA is TGTGCCTGGAGCGTAATCGGGACTAATTATGAAAAACTGTTTTTT. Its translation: CAWSVIGTNYEKLFF.

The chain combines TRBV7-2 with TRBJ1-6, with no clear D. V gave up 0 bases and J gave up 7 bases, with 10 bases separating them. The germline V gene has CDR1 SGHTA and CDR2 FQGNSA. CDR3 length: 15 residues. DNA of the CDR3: TGTGCCAGCAGCTTAGCCGTCCAAGGGAATTCACCCCTCCACTTT. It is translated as CASSLAVQGNSPLHF.

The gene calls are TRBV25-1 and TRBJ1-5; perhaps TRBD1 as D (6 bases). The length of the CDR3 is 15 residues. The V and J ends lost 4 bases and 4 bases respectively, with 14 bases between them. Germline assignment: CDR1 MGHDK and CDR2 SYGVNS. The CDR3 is CASSGVGTWNQPQHF. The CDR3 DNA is TGTGCCAGCAGTGGCGTCGGGACATGGAATCAGCCCCAGCATTTT.

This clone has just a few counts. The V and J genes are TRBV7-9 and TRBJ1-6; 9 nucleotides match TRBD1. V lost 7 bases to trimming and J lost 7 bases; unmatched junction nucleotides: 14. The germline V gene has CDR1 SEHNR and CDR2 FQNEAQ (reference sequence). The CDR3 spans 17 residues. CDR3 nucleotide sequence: TGTGCCAGCAACAAACCCACTGGGACAGGGAACAATTCACCCCTCCACTTT. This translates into CASNKPTGTGNNSPLHF.

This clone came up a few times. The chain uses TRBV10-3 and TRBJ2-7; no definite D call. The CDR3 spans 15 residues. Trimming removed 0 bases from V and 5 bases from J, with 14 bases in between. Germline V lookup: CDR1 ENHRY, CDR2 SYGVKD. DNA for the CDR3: TGTGCCATCAGTGAGTCGATTGTGGCGACCGACGAGCAGTACTTC. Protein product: CAISESIVATDEQYF.

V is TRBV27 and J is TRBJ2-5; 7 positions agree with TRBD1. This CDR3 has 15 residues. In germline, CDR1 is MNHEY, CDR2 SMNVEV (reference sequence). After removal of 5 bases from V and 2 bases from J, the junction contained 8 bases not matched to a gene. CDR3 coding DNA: TGTGCCAGCAGTCTACAGGGGACCATACAAGAGACCCAGTACTTC. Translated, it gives CASSLQGTIQETQYF.

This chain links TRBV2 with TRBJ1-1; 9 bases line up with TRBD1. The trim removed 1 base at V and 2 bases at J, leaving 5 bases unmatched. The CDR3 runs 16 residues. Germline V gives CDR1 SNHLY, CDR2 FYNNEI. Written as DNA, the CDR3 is TGTGCCAGCAGTGAAGGGGACAGGGTATCTAACACTGAAGCTTTCTTT. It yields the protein CASSEGDRVSNTEAFF.

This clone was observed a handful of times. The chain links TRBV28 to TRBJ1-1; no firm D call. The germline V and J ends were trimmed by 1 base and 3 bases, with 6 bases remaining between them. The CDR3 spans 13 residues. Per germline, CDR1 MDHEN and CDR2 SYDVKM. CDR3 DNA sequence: TGTGCCAGCAGTTTATCCGGCCACACTGAAGCTTTCTTT. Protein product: CASSLSGHTEAFF.

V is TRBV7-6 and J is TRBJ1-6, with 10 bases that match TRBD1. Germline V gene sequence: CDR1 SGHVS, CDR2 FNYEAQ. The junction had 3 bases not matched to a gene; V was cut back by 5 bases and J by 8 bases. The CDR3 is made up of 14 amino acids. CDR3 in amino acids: CASSRDRGYSPLHF. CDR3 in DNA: TGTGCCAGCAGCCGGGACAGGGGTTATTCACCCCTCCACTTT.